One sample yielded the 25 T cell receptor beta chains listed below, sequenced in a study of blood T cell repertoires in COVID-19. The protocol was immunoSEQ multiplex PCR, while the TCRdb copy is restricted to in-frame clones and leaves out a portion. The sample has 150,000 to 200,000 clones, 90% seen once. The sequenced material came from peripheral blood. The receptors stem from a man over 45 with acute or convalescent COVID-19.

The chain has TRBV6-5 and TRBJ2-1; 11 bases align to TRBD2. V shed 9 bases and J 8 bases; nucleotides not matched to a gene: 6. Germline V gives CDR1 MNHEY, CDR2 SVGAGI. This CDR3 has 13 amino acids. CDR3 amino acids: CASTSGSGDEQFF. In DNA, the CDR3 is TGTGCCAGTACTAGCGGGAGTGGGGATGAGCAGTTCTTC.

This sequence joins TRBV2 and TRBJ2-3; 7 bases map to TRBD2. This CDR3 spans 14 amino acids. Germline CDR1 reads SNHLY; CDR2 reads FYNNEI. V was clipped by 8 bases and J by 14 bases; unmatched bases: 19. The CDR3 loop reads CASQNNGGGTDLYF. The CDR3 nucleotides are TGTGCCAGCCAGAACAACGGCGGGGGAACCGATCTGTATTTT.

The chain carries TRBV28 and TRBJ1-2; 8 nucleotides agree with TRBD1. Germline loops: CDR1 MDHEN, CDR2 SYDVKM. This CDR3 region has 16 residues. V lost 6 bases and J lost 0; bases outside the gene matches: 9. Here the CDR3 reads CASRGPQGASNYGYTF. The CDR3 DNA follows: TGTGCCAGCAGAGGCCCTCAGGGGGCTTCTAACTATGGCTACACCTTC.

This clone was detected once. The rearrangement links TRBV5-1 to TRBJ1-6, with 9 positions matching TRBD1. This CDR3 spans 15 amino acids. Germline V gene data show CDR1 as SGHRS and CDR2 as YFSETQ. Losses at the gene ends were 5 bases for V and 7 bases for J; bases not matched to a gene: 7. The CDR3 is CASRGTGLLNSPLHF. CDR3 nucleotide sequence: TGCGCCAGCAGAGGGACAGGGTTATTGAATTCACCCCTCCACTTT.

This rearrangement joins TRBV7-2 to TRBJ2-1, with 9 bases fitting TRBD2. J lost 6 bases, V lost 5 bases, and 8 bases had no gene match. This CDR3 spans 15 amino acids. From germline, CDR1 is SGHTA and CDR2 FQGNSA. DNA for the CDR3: TGTGCCAGCAGCCCCCAAGTAGCGGGAGTCAATGAGCAGTTCTTC. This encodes CASSPQVAGVNEQFF. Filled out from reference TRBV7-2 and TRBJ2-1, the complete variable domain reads GAGVSQSPSNKVTEKGKDVELRCDPISGHTALYWYRQSLGQGLEFLIYFQGNSAPDKSGLPSDRFSAERTGGSVSTLTIQRTQQEDSAVYLCASSPQVAGVNEQFFGPGTRLTVL.

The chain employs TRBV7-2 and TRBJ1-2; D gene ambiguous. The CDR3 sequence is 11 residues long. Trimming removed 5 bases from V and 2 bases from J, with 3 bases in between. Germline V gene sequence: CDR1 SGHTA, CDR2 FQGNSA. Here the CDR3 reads CASSLNYGYTF. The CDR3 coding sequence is TGTGCCAGCAGCCTCAACTATGGCTACACCTTC.

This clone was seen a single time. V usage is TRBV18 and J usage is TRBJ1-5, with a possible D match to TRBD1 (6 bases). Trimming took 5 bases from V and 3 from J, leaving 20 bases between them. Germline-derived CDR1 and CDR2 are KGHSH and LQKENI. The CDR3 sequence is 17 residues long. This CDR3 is CASSEDSRRTANQPQHF. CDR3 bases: TGTGCCAGCTCAGAGGACAGTCGTAGGACCGCCAATCAGCCCCAGCATTTT.

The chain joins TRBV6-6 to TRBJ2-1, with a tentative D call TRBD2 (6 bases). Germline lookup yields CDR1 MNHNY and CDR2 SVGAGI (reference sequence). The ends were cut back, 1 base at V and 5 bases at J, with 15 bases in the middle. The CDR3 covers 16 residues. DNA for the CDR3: TGTGCCAGCAGTTACTTCGGCGGGACCAGAAACAATGAGCAGTTCTTC. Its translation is CASSYFGGTRNNEQFF.

The CDR3 sequence: CASSLRDYEQYF. Written as DNA, the CDR3 is TGTGCCAGCAGCCTACGGGACTACGAGCAGTACTTC. V usage is TRBV3-1 (or the pseudogene TRBV3-2) and J usage is TRBJ2-7; D is perhaps TRBD2 (5 bases). V was clipped by 4 bases and J by 3 bases, with 7 bases between them. This CDR3 contains 12 residues. Germline values: CDR1 LGHDT, CDR2 YNNKEL (reference sequence).

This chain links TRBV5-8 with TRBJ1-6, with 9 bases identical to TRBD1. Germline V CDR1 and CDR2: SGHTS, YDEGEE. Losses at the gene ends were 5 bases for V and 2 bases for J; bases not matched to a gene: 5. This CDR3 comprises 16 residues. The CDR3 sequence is CASSRGQGTYNSPLHF. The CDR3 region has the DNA TGTGCCAGCAGTCGAGGACAGGGGACCTATAATTCACCCCTCCACTTT.

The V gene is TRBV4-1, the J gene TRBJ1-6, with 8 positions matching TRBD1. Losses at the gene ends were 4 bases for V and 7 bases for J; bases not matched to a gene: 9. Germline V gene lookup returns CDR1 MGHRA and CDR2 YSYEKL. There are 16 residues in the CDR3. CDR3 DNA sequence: TGCGCCAGCAGCCCAGGGGGCCTCACCTTCAATTCACCCCTCCACTTT. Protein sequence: CASSPGGLTFNSPLHF.

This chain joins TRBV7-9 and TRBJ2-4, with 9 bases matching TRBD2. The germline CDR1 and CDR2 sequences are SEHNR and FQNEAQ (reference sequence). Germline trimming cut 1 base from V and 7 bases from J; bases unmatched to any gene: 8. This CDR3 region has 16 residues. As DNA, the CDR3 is TGTGCCAGCAGCTTAGGTAGCGGGGGCTGGGGGAACATTCAGTACTTC. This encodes CASSLGSGGWGNIQYF.

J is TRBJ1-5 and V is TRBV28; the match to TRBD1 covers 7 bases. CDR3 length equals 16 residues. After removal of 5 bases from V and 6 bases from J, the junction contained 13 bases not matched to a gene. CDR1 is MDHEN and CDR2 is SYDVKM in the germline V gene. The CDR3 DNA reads TGTGCCAGCAGTACTCCGACAGGGTTGCATAGTCAGCCCCAGCATTTT. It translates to CASSTPTGLHSQPQHF.

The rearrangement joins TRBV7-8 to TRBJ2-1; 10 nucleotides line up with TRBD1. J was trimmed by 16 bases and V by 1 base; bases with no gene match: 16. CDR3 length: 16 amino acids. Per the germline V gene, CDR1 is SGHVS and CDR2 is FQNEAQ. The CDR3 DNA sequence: TGTGCCAGCAGCTTAGGGGGGACAGGGGTTGCTAGGAGTAAATTCTTC. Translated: CASSLGGTGVARSKFF.

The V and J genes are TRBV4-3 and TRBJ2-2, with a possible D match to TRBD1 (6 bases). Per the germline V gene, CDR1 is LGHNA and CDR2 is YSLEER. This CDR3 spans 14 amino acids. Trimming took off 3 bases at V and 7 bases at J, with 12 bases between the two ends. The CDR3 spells CASSHDTGIGELFF. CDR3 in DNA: TGCGCCAGCAGCCATGATACAGGGATCGGGGAGCTGTTTTTT.

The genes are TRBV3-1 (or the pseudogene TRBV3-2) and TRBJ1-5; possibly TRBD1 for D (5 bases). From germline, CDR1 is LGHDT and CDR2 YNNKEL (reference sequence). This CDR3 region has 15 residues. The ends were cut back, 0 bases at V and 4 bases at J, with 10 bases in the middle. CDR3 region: CASSQDRRGNQPQHF. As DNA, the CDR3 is TGTGCCAGCAGCCAAGATCGGAGGGGAAATCAGCCCCAGCATTTT.

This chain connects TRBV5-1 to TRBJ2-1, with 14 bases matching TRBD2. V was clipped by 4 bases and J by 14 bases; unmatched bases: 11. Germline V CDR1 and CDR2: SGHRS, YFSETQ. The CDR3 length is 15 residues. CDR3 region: CASSPGLAGGAGEFF. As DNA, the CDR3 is TGCGCCAGCAGCCCAGGACTAGCGGGGGGTGCCGGGGAGTTCTTC. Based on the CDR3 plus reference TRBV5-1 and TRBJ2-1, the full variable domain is KAGVTQTPRYLIKTRGQQVTLSCSPISGHRSVSWYQQTPGQGLQFLFEYFSETQRNKGNFPGRFSGRQFSNSRSEMNVSTLELGDSALYLCASSPGLAGGAGEFFGPGTRLTVL.

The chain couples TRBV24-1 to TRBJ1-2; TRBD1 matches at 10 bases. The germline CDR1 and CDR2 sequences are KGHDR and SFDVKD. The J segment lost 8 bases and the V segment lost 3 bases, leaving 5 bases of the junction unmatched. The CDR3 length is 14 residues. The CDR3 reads CATSDHGTGDGYTF. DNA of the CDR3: TGTGCCACCAGTGATCACGGGACAGGGGACGGCTACACCTTC.

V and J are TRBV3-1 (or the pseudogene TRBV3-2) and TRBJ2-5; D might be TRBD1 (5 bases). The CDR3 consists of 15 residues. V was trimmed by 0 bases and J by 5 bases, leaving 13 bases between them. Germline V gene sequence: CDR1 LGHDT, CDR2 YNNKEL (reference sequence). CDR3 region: CASSQDRVGRETQYF. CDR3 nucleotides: TGTGCCAGCAGCCAAGATAGAGTGGGGCGGGAGACCCAGTACTTC.

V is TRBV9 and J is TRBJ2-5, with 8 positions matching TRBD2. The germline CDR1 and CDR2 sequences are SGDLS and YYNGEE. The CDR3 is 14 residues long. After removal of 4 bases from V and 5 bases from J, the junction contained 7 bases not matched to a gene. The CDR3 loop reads CASSLGTSGETQYF. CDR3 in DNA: TGTGCCAGCAGCCTGGGGACTAGTGGTGAGACCCAGTACTTC. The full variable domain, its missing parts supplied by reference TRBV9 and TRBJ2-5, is DSGVTQTPKHLITATGQRVTLRCSPRSGDLSVYWYQQSLDQGLQFLIQYYNGEERAKGNILERFSAQQFPDLHSELNLSSLELGDSALYFCASSLGTSGETQYFGPGTRLLVL.

CDR3 region: CASSEQYSGNTIYF. CDR3 DNA: TGTGCCAGCAGCGAACAATACTCTGGAAACACCATATATTTT. The chain joins TRBV11-2 to TRBJ1-3; no clear D. CDR1 is SGHAT, CDR2 FQNNGV, per germline. V was pared by 5 bases and J by 0 bases, with 8 bases between. The CDR3 runs 14 residues.

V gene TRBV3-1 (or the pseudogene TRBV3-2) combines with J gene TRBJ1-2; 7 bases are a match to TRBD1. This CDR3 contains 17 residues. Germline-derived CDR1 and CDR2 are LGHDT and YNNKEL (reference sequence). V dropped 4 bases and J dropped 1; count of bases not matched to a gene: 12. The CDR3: CASSRNDGTENNYGYTF. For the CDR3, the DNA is TGTGCCAGCAGCCGCAACGATGGGACAGAGAATAACTATGGCTACACCTTC.

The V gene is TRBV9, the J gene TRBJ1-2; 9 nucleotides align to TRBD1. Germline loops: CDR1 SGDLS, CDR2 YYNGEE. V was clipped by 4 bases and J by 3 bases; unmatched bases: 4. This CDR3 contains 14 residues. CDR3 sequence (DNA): TGTGCCAGCAGCCTCGGACAGGGGTACTATGGCTACACCTTC. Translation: CASSLGQGYYGYTF.

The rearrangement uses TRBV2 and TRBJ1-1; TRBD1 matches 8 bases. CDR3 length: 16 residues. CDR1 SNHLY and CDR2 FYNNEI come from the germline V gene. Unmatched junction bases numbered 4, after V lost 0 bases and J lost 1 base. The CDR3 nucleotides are TGTGCCAGCAGTGAAGCGGAACAGGGGGGGAACACTGAAGCTTTCTTT. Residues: CASSEAEQGGNTEAFF. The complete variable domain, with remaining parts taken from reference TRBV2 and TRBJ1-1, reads EPEVTQTPSHQVTQMGQEVILRCVPISNHLYFYWYRQILGQKVEFLVSFYNNEISEKSEIFDDQFSVERPDGSNFTLKIRSTKLEDSAMYFCASSEAEQGGNTEAFFGQGTRLTVV.

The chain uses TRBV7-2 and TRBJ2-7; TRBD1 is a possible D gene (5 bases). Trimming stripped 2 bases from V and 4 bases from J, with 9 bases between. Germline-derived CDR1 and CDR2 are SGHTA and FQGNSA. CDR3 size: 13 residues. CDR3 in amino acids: CASSLTGQYEQYV. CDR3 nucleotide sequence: TGTGCCAGCAGCTTAACAGGCCAGTACGAGCAGTACGTC.